The clone carrying this T cell receptor (beta chain) has more than one count but fewer than ten. This entry belongs to a study of neurological immune-mediated disorders. The CDR3 has 14 residues. In germline, CDR1 is SQVTM, CDR2 ANQGSEA. Deletions cut 6 bases from V and 3 bases from J, with 18 bases between. TCRdb reanalysed the 5' RACE reads using MiXCR and keeps one entry per CDR3 protein. The sample lists about 66,000 distinct CDR3 sequences, 3.5% to 5% occurring once. The rearrangement uses TRBV29-1 and TRBJ2-7; D perhaps matches TRBD2 (5 bases). This receptor was taken from a man aged 25-45 years with multiple sclerosis. Sequences were obtained from PBMCs. In DNA, the CDR3 is TGCAGCGTGGAAATGCCGGGAAAGGGCTACGAGCAGTACTTC. Translation gives CSVEMPGKGYEQYF.